This T cell receptor beta chain was identified in a study of T cells expressing NK-cell markers. Study results and limitations: Expanded clones of NKG2C+ T cells had an unclear HCMV specificity.

Per germline, CDR1 MNHEY and CDR2 SVGEGT. This CDR3 has 15 amino acids. TCRdb re-called the 5' RACE reads and shows each CDR3 protein once, DNA omitted. Its listing shows 550,000 to 600,000 distinct CDR3 sequences. In the case of this clonotype: Its target is unknown.

This clonotype was sampled from a man aged 18 to 29 in good health. This rearrangement joins TRBV6-2 or TRBV6-3 to TRBJ2-3; the TRBD2 assignment by TCRdb is unverifiable without DNA. The sequenced sample was blood T cells: a sorted CD56 or NKG2C T cell subset, CD4+ or CD8+ T cells, or bulk PBMC T cells (not recorded which). This CDR3 reads CASSPGGQSTDTQYF.